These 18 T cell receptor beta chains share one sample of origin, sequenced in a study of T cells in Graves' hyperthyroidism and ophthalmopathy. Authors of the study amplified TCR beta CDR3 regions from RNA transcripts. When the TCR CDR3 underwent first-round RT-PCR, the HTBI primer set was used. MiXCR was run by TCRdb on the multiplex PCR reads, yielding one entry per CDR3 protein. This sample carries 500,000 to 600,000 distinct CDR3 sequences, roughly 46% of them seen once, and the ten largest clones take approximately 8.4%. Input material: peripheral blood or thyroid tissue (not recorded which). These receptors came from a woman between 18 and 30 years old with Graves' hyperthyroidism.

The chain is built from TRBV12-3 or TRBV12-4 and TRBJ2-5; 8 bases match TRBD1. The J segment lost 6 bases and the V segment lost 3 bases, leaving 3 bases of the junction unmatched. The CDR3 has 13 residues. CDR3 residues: CASSLGQVKTQYF. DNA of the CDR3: TGTGCCAGCAGTTTGGGACAGGTCAAGACCCAGTACTTC.

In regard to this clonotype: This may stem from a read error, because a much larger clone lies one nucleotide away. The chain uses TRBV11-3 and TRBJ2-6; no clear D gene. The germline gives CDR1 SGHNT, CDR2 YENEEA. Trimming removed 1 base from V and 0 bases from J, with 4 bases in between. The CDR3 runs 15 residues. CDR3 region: CASSLVRSGANVLTF. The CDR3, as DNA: TGTGCCAGCAGCTTAGTCCGCTCTGGGGCCAACGTCCTGACTTTC.

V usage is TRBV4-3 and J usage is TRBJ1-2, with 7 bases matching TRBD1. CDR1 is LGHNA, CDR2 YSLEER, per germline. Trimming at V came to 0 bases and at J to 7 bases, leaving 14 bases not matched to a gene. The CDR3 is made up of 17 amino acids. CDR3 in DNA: TGCGCCAGCAGCCAAGATTCCCCCCGGACAGGAGGTAGTGGCTACACCTTC. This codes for CASSQDSPRTGGSGYTF.

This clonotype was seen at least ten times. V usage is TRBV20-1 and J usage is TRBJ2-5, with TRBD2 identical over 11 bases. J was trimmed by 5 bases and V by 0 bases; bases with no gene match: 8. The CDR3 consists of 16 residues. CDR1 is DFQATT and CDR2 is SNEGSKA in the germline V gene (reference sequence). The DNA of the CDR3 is TGCAGTGCTAGAGATTTTACTAGCGGGAGCTTTGAGACCCAGTACTTC. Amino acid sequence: CSARDFTSGSFETQYF.

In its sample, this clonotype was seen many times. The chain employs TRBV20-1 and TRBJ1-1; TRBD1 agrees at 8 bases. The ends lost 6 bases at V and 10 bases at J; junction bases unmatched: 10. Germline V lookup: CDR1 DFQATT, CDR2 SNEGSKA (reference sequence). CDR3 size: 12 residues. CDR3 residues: CSAKTGAGAAFF. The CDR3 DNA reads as TGCAGTGCAAAGACAGGGGCCGGGGCAGCTTTCTTT.

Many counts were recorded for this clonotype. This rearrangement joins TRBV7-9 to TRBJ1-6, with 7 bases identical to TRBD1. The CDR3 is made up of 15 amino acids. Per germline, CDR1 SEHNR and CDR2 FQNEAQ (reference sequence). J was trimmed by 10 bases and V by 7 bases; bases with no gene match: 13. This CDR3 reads CASTDERGRGSPLHF. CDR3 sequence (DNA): TGTGCCAGCACCGACGAGAGGGGGCGCGGCTCACCCCTCCACTTT.

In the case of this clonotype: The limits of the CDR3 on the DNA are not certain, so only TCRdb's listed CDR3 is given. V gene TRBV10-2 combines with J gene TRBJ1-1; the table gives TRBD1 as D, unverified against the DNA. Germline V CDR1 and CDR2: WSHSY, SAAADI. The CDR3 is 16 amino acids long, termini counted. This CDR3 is CACSARDPGMNTEAFF.

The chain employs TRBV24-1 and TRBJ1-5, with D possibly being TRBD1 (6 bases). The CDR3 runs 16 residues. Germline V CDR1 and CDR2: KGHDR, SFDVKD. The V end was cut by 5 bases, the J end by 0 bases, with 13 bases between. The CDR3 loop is CATSATGHDSNQPQHF. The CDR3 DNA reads TGTGCCACCAGTGCGACAGGACACGATAGCAATCAGCCCCAGCATTTT.

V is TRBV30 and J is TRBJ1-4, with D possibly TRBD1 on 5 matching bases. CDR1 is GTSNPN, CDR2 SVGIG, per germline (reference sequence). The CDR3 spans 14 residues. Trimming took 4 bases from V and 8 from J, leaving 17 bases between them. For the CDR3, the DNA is TGTGCCTGGACCGGGATGGGGCAAGTCGAAAAACTGTTTTTT. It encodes CAWTGMGQVEKLFF.

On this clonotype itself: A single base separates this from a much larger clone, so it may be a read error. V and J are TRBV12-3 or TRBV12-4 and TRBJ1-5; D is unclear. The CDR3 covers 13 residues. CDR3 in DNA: TGTGCCAGCCGAACAGAGAGCAGTCAGCCCCAGCATTTT. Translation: CASRTESSQPQHF.

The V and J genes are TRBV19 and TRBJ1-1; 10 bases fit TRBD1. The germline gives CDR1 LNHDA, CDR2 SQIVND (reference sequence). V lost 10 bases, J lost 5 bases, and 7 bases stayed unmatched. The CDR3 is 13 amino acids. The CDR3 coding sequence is TGTGCCACCGCGGGACAGGGGATAACTGAAGCTTTCTTT. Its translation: CATAGQGITEAFF.

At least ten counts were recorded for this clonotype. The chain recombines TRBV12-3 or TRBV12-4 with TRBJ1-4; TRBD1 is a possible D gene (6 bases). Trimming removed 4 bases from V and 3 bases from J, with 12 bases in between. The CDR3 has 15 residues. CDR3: CASSSRRTANEKLFF. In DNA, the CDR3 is TGTGCCAGCAGTTCAAGGAGGACAGCTAATGAAAAACTGTTTTTT.

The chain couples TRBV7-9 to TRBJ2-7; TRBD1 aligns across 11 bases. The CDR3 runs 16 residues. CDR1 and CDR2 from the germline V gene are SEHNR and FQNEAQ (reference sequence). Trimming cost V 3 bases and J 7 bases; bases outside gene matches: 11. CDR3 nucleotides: TGTGCCAGCAGCTTCCGGGACAGGGGGGCGATTGGGGAGCAGTACTTC. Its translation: CASSFRDRGAIGEQYF.

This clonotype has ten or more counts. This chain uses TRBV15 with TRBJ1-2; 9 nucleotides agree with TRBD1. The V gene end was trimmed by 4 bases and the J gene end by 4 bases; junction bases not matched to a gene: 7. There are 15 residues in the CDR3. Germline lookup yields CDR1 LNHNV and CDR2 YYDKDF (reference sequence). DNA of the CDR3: TGTGCCACCAGCAAACAGACAGGGGGAGGCTATGGCTACACCTTC. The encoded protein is CATSKQTGGGYGYTF.

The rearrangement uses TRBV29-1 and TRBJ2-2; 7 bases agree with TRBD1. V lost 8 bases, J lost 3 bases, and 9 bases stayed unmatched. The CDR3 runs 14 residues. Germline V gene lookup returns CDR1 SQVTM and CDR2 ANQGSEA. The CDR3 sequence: CSLEATGHTGELFF. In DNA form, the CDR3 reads TGCAGCTTGGAAGCGACAGGGCACACCGGGGAGCTGTTTTTT.

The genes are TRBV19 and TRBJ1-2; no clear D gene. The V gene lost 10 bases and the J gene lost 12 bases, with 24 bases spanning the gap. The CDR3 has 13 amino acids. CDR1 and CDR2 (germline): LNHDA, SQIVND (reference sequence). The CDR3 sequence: CATRSPGNSGNTF. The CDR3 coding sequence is TGTGCCACCCGGAGTCCGGGCAACTCTGGAAACACCTTC.

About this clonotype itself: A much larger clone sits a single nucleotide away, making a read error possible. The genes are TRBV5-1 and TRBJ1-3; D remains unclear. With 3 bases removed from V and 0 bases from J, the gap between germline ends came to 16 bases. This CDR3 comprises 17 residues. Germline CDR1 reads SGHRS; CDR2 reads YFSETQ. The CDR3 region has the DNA TGCGCCAGCAGCTCGGCGGGTAGGTCGTTCTCTGGAAACACCATATATTTT. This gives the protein CASSSAGRSFSGNTIYF.

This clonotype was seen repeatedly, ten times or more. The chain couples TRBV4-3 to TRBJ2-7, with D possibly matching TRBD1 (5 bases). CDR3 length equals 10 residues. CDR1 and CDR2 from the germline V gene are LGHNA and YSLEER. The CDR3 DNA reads TGCGCTACCAGGGTGGACGAGCAGTACTTC. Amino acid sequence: CATRVDEQYF.